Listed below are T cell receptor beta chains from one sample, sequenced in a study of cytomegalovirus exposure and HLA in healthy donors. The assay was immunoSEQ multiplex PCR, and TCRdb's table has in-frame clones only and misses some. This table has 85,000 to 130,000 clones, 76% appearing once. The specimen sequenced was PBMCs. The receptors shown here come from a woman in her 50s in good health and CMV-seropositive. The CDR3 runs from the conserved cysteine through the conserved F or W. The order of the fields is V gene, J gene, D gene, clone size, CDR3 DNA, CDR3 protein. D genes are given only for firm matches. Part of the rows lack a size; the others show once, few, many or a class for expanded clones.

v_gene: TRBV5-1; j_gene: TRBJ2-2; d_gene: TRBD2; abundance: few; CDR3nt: TGCGCCAGCAGCCTCCGGACTAGCGGGGCGACCGGGGAGCTGTTTTTT; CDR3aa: CASSLRTSGATGELFF
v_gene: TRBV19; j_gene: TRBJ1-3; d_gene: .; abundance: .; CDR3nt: TGTGCCAGTAGTATCAATTACAGGGCGACCATATATTTT; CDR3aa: CASSINYRATIYF
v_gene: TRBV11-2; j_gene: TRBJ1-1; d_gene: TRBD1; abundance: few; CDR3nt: TGTGCCAGCGGGACAGGGTCGAGAGCTTTCTTT; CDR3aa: CASGTGSRAFF
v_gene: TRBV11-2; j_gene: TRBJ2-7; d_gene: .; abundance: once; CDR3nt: TGTGCCAGCAGCTTATCTAGATCCTACGAGCAGTACTTC; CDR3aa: CASSLSRSYEQYF
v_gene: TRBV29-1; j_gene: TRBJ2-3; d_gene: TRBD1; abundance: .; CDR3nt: TGTAGCGTGACCGGGACAGGGCGCACAGATACGCAGTATTTT; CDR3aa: CSVTGTGRTDTQYF
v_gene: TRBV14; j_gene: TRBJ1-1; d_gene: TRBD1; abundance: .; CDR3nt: TGTGCCAGCAGCCCGCTACAGGGGTACACTGAAGCTTTCTTT; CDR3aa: CASSPLQGYTEAFF
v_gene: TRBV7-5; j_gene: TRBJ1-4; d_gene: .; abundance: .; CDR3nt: TGTGCCAGAAGCTCTTACTTCTTGCCGGCAACTAATGAAAAACTGTTTTTT; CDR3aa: CARSSYFLPATNEKLFF
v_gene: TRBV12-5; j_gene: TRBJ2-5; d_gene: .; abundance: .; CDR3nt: TGTGCTAGTGGTAACGGACAGCCGGCGGGTTGGGAGACCCAGTACTTC; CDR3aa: CASGNGQPAGWETQYF
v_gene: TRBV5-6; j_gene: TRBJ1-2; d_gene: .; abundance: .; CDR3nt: TGTGCCAGCAGCGCGGGACGGGACTATGGCTACACCTTC; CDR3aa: CASSAGRDYGYTF
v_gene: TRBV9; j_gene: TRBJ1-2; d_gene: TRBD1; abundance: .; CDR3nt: TGTGCCAGCAGCGCCTCTTTAACAGGGGAGGCTGGCTACACCTTC; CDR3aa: CASSASLTGEAGYTF
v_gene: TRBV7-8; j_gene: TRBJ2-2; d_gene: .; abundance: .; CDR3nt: TGTGCCAGCAGTTGGCAGCAGGACACCGGGGAGCTGTTTTTT; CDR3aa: CASSWQQDTGELFF
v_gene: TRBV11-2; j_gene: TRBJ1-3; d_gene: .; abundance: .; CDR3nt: TGTGCCAGCAGCCCGCAAGGACAGTTCCCTTCTGGAAACACCATATATTTT; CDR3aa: CASSPQGQFPSGNTIYF
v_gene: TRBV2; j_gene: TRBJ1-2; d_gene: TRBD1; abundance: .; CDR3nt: TGTGCCAGCAGTGGGGACAGGGAAGTTCGGGAGAGTGGCTACACCTTC; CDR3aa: CASSGDREVRESGYTF
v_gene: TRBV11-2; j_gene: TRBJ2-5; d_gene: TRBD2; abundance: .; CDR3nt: TGTGCCAGCAGTCGGGAGGGACTCGGCGGGCAGTACTTC; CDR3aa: CASSREGLGGQYF
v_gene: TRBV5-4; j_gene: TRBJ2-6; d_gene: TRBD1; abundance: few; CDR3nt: TGTGCCAGCGGTGGACAGGGGAGTTCTGGGGCCAACGTCCTGACTTTC; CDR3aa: CASGGQGSSGANVLTF
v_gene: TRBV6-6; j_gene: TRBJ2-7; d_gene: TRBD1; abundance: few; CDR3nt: TGTGCCTGTGAGGGACAGGGGGGAGCCTACGAGCAGTACTTC; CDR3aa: CACEGQGGAYEQYF
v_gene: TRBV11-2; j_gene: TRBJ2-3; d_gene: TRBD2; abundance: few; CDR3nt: TGTGCCAGCAGCCTACTAGCGGGGGTTGGAGATACGCAGTATTTT; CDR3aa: CASSLLAGVGDTQYF
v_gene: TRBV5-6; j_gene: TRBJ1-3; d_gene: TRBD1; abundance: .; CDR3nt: TGTGCCAGCAGCAAGGGACAGGGGAGAAACACCATATATTTT; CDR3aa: CASSKGQGRNTIYF
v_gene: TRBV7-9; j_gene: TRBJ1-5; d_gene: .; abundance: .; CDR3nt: TGTGCCAGCAGCTTAGATACCAGTCGGCCCCAGCATTTT; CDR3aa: CASSLDTSRPQHF
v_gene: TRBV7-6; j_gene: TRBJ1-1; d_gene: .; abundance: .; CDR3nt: TGTGCCAGCAGCCCAACGTGGGCTGCTGAAGCTTTCTTT; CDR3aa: CASSPTWAAEAFF
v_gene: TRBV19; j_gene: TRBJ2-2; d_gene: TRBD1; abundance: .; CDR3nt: TGTGCCAGTAGTGGTCGGACAGGCAGCGGGGAGCTGTTTTTT; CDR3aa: CASSGRTGSGELFF
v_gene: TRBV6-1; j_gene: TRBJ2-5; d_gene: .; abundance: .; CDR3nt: TGTGCCAGCGCAAGAGGGAGTCTACTAGAGACCCAGTACTTC; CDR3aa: CASARGSLLETQYF
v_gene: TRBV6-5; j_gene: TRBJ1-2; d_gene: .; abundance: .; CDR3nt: TGTGCCAGCAGTTACGGGCAGCCCTATGGCTACACCTTC; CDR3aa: CASSYGQPYGYTF